The 14 T cell receptor beta chains below come from one sample, sequenced in a study of blood T cell repertoires in COVID-19. Libraries were prepared by immunoSEQ multiplex PCR; TCRdb keeps only in-frame clonotypes and omits some of them. The profile shows approximately 44,000 clones, roughly three quarters of them singletons. What was sequenced was peripheral blood. These receptors originate from an elderly woman with acute or convalescent COVID-19.

This rearrangement joins TRBV19 to TRBJ2-3; maybe TRBD2 (7 bases). V shed 4 bases and J shed 3 bases, with 11 bases lying between them. Per the germline V gene, CDR1 is LNHDA and CDR2 is SQIVND (reference sequence). This CDR3 comprises 14 residues. CDR3 sequence reads: CASSTGGPTDTQYF. CDR3 in DNA: TGTGCCAGTAGTACCGGGGGGCCTACAGATACGCAGTATTTT.

The chain employs TRBV11-2 and TRBJ2-7, with D possibly matching TRBD1 (5 bases). The CDR3 totals 12 residues. The V gene's germline CDR1 is SGHAT and CDR2 FQNNGV. Trimming left V 3 bases short and J 7 bases short, with 10 bases between. CDR3 sequence (DNA): TGTGCCAGCAGCTTCAGGGCCGGAGAGCAGTACTTC. It yields the protein CASSFRAGEQYF.

The V and J genes are TRBV2 and TRBJ2-1; D might be TRBD2 (7 bases). V was pared by 3 bases and J by 5 bases, with 14 bases between. Germline V CDR1 and CDR2: SNHLY, FYNNEI. The CDR3 runs 15 residues. The CDR3 region has the DNA TGTGCCAGCAGTGACAGGGCGGGGGCCCACAATGAGCAGTTCTTC. Translation: CASSDRAGAHNEQFF.

Remarks on this clone: An end of the junction does not agree with germline; a read error may underlie this. The chain joins TRBV7-7 to TRBJ2-1; 13 nucleotides align to TRBD2. The CDR3 spans 15 residues. Germline V gene data show CDR1 as SSHAT and CDR2 as FNYEAQ (reference sequence). The CDR3 DNA reads as TGTGCTAGCAGCTTGGGACTAGCGGGGCCCAATGAGCAGTTCTTC. It translates to CASSLGLAGPNEQFF. Drawing the rest from reference TRBV7-7 and TRBJ2-1, the complete variable domain is GAGVSQSPRYKVTKRGQDVTLRCDPISSHATLYWYQQALGQGPEFLTYFNYEAQPDKSGLPSDRFSAERPEGSISTLTIQRTEQRDSAMYRCASSLGLAGPNEQFFGPGTRLTVL.

V and J are TRBV10-2 and TRBJ1-5; tentatively, D is TRBD1 (5 bases). CDR1 is WSHSY, CDR2 SAAADI, per germline. The CDR3 spans 14 residues. Trimming removed 8 bases from V and 4 bases from J, with 15 bases in between. The CDR3 region has the DNA TGCGCCAGCTCCATTGGGGCCCATAATCAGCCCCAGCATTTT. Translation gives CASSIGAHNQPQHF.

This clone was detected a few times. J is TRBJ2-4 and V is TRBV7-8; D is perhaps TRBD2 (6 bases). The V gene lost 5 bases and the J gene lost 3 bases, with 20 bases spanning the gap. CDR1 SGHVS and CDR2 FQNEAQ come from the germline V gene. This CDR3 spans 17 amino acids. The CDR3 sequence is CASSPPGTAGYKNIQYF. The CDR3 DNA follows: TGTGCCAGCAGCCCACCCGGGACGGCGGGATACAAAAACATTCAGTACTTC.

This clone occurred once. V and J are TRBV27 and TRBJ1-1; D call uncertain. The V gene's germline CDR1 is MNHEY and CDR2 SMNVEV (reference sequence). V dropped 8 bases and J dropped 5 bases, with 15 bases sitting between them. CDR3 length: 13 amino acids. In DNA, the CDR3 is TGTGCCAGCGGTTATTGGGAGGTGACTGAAGCTTTCTTT. It translates to CASGYWEVTEAFF.

Note on this clone: Its ends do not fully match the called genes, so a read error is possible. This chain connects TRBV14 to TRBJ2-1; 8 bases align to TRBD2. Germline CDR1 is SGHDN and CDR2 is FVKESK. This CDR3 comprises 17 residues. The chain's CDR3 is CASSQGAVVAGYIEQFF. In DNA, the CDR3 is TGTGCCAGCAGCCAAGGGGCGGTCGTAGCGGGGTACATTGAGCAGTTCTTC. Full variable domain (remainder filled in from reference TRBV14 and TRBJ2-1): EAGVTQFPSHSVIEKGQTVTLRCDPISGHDNLYWYRRVMGKEIKFLLHFVKESKQDESGMPNNRFLAERTGGTYSTLKVQPAELEDSGVYFCASSQGAVVAGYIEQFFGPGTRLTVL.

The chain is built from TRBV3-1 (or the pseudogene TRBV3-2) and TRBJ1-1; unclear D gene. Germline V gene data show CDR1 as LGHDT and CDR2 as YNNKEL (reference sequence). The CDR3 runs to 13 residues. V was trimmed by 1 base and J by 5 bases, leaving 8 bases between them. As DNA, the CDR3 is TGTGCCAGCAGCCAAGGCGGGAGTACTGAAGCTTTCTTT. It is translated as CASSQGGSTEAFF.

In its sample, this clone was seen a few times. This chain joins TRBV18 and TRBJ2-3; possibly TRBD1 for D (6 bases). Germline assignment: CDR1 KGHSH and CDR2 LQKENI. V lost 0 bases and J 4 bases, leaving 11 bases between the germline ends. This CDR3 comprises 15 residues. The CDR3 spells CASSPPTQGPDTQYF. CDR3 bases: TGTGCCAGCTCACCACCGACACAGGGACCAGATACGCAGTATTTT.

The chain has TRBV27 and TRBJ2-1; TRBD2 agrees at 10 bases. Germline CDR1 is MNHEY and CDR2 is SMNVEV (reference sequence). The CDR3 has 14 amino acids. V lost 5 bases to trimming and J lost 12 bases; unmatched junction nucleotides: 10. CDR3 in DNA: TGTGCCAGCAGTATGACCCGACTAGCGGGCCTGCAGTTCTTC. Translated: CASSMTRLAGLQFF.

The J gene is TRBJ2-3, the V gene TRBV12-3 or TRBV12-4; D may be TRBD2 (7 bases). CDR3 length equals 13 residues. V lost 3 bases to trimming and J lost 4 bases, with 8 bases between them. In DNA form, the CDR3 reads TGTGCCAGCAGTTTGGGGGGGCCAGATACGCAGTATTTT. Amino acid sequence: CASSLGGPDTQYF.

The V call is TRBV30, the J call TRBJ1-6; 8 bases agree with TRBD1. CDR3 length: 15 residues. V trimming: 0 bases; J trimming: 9 bases; junction bases outside the gene matches: 7. CDR1 and CDR2 from the germline V gene are GTSNPN and SVGIG (reference sequence). As DNA, the CDR3 is TGTGCCTGGAGTGTACGTGGACAGGGTAGTTCACCCCTCCACTTT. Protein: CAWSVRGQGSSPLHF.

The V and J genes are TRBV15 and TRBJ2-2; 9 bases align to TRBD1. After removal of 0 bases from V and 4 bases from J, the junction contained 9 bases not matched to a gene. Looked up from germline, CDR1 is LNHNV and CDR2 is YYDKDF (reference sequence). The CDR3 contains 18 residues. This chain's CDR3 is CATSRDFPGQGITGELFF. The CDR3 DNA follows: TGTGCCACCAGCAGAGATTTCCCGGGACAGGGAATCACCGGGGAGCTGTTTTTT.